This T cell receptor beta chain emerged from a study of OX40 agonist ivuxolimab in advanced cancers. Germline CDR1 SGHRS, CDR2 YFSETQ. The CDR3 totals 13 residues. V lost 5 bases and J 6 bases, leaving 14 bases between the germline ends. Sequencing used immunoSEQ multiplex PCR; TCRdb keeps in-frame clones, though not all of them. The table shows about 53,000 clones, with nearly 80% occurring only once. The sequence was obtained from an adult with an advanced solid tumor such as melanoma, head and neck, liver or kidney cancer. The chain links TRBV5-1 to TRBJ1-2; TRBD1 might be the D (5 bases). Specimen: CD4+ or CD8+ T cells sorted from blood, collected in a trial of the OX40 agonist ivuxolimab. The CDR3 here is CASRRDREDGYTF. CDR3 nucleotides: TGCGCCAGCAGGAGGGACCGAGAAGATGGCTACACCTTC.